The sequence of this T cell receptor (beta chain) was determined in a study of shared clonotypes between healthy human individuals. Some clones are missing from TCRdb's copy, which holds only in-frame ones; the method was immunoSEQ multiplex PCR. Among a few million clones listed, 90% to 97% were seen once. There are 14 residues in the CDR3. Germline CDR1 is GTSNPN and CDR2 is SVGIG (reference sequence). The V segment lost 2 bases and the J segment 7 bases; nucleotides outside the gene matches: 3. Turning to this clone: Other DNA sequences in this specimen translate into the identical CDR3.

Input material: naive CD4+ T cells sorted from blood. Subset described: CD45RA+ positively selected. The chain uses TRBV30 and TRBJ1-4, with 11 positions matching TRBD1. The sequence was collected from a man between 18 and 29 years old in good health. The CDR3, as DNA: TGTGCCTGGAGTCCCGGGACAGGGGGTGAAAAACTGTTTTTT. Encoded protein: CAWSPGTGGEKLFF.